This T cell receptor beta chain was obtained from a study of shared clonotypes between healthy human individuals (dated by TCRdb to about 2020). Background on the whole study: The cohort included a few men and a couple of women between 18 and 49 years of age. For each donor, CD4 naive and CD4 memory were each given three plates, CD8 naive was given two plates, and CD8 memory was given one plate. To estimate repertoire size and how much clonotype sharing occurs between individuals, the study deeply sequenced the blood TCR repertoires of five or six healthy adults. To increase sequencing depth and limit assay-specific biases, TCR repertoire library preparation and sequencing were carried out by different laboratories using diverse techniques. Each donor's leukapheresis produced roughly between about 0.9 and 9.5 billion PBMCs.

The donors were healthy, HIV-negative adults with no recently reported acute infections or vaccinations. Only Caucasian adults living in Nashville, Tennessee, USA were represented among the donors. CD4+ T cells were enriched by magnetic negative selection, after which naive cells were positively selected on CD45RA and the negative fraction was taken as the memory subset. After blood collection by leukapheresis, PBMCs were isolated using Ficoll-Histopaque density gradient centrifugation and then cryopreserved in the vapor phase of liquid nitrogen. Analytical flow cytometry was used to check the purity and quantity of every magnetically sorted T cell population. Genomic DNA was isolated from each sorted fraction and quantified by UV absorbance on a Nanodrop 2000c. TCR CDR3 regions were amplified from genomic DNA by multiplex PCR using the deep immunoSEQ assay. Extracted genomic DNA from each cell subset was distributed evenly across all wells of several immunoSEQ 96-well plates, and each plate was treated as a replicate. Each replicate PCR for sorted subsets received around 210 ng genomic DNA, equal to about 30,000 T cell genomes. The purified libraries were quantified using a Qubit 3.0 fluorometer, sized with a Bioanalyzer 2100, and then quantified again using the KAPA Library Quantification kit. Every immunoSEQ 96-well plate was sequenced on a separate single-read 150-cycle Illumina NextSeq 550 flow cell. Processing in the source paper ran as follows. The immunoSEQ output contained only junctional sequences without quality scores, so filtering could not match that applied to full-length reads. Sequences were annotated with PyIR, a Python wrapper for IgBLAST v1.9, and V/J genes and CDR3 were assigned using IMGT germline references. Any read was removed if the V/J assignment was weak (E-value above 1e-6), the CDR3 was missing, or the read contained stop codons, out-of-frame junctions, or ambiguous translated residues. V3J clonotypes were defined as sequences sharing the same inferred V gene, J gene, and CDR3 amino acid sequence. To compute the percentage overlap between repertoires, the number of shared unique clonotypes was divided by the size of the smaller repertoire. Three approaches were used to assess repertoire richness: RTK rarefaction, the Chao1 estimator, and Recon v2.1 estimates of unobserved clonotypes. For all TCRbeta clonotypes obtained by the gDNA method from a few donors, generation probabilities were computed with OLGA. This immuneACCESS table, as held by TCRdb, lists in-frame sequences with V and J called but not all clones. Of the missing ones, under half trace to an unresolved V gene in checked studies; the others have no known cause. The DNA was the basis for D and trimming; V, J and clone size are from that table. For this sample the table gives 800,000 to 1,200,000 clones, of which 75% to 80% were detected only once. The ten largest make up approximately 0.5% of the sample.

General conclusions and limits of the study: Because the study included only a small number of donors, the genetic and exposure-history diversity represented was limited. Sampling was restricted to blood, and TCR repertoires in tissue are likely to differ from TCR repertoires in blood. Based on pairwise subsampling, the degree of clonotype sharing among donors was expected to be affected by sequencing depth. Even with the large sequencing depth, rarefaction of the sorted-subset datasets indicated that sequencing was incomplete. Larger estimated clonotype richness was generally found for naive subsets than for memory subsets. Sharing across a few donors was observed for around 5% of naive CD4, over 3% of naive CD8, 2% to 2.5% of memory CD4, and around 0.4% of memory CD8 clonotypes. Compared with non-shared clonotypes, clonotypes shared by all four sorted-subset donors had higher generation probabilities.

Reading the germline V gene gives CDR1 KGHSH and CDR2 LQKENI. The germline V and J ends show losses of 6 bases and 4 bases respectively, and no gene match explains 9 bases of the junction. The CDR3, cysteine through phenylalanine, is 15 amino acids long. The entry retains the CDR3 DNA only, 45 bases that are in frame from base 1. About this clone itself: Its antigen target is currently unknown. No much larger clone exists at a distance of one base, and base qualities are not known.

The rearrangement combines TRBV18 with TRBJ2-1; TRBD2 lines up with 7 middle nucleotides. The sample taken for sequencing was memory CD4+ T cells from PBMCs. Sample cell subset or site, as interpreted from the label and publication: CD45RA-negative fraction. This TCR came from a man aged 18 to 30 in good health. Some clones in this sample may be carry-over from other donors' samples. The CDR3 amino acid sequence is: CASSRGREAYNEQFF. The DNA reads TGTGCCAGCTCGAGAGGCCGGGAGGCATACAATGAGCAGTTCTTC.